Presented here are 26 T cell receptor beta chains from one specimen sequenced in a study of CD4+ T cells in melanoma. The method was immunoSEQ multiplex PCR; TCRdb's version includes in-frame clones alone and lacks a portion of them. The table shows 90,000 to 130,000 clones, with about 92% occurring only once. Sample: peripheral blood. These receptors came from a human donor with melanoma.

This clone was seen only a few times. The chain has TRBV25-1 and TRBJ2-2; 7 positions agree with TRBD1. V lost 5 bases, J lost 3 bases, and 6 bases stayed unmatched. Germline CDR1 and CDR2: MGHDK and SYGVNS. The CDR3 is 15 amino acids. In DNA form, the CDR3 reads TGTGCCAGCAGTCTAGGGGGCGCGGACACCGGGGAGCTGTTTTTT. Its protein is CASSLGGADTGELFF.

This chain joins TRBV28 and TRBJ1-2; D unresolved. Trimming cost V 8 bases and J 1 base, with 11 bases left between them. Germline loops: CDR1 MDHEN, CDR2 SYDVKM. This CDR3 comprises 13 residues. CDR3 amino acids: CASAAGGNYGYTF. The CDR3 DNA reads TGTGCCAGCGCGGCCGGAGGTAACTATGGCTACACCTTC.

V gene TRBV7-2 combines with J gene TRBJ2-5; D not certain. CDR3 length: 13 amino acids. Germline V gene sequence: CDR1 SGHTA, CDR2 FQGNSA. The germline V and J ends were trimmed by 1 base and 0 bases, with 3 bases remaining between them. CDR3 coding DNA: TGTGCCAGCAGCTTAGGGAACCAAGAGACCCAGTACTTC. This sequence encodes CASSLGNQETQYF.

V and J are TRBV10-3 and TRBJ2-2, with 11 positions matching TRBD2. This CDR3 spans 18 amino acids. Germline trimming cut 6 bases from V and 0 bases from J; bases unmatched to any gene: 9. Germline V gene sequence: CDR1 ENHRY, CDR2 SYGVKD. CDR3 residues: CAIRAFGLAGANTGELFF. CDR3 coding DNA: TGTGCCATCAGGGCTTTTGGACTAGCGGGTGCGAACACCGGGGAGCTGTTTTTT.

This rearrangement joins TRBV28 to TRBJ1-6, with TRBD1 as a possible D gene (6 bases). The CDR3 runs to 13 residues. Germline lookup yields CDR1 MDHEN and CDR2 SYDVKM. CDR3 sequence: CGISRTDNSPLHF. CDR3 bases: TGTGGAATAAGCCGGACAGACAATTCACCCCTCCACTTT.

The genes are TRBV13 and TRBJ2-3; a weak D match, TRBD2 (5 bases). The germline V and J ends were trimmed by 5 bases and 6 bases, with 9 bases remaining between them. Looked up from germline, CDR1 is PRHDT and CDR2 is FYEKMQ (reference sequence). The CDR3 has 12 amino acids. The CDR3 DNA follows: TGTGCCAGCAGCGGCTCTAGCGATACGCAGTATTTT. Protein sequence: CASSGSSDTQYF.

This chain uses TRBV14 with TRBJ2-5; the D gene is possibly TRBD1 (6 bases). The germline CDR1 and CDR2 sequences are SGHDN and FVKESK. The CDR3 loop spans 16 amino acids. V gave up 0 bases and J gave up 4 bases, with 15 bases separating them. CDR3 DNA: TGTGCCAGCAGCCAAGACCCCCTACAGGGCCGAGAGACCCAGTACTTC. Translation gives CASSQDPLQGRETQYF. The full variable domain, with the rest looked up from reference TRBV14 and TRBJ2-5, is EAGVTQFPSHSVIEKGQTVTLRCDPISGHDNLYWYRRVMGKEIKFLLHFVKESKQDESGMPNNRFLAERTGGTYSTLKVQPAELEDSGVYFCASSQDPLQGRETQYFGPGTRLLVL.

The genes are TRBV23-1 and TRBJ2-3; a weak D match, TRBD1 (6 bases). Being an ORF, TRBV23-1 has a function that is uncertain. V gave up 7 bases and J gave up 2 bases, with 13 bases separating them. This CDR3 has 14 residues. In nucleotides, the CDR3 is TGCGCCAGCACGAAACAGGGTGACACAGATACGCAGTATTTT. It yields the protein CASTKQGDTDTQYF.

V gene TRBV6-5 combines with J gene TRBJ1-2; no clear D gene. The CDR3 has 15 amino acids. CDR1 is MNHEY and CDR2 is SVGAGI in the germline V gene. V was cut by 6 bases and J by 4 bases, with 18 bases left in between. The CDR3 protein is CASRKQQGPSYGYTF. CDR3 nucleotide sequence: TGTGCCAGCAGGAAACAGCAAGGGCCCTCCTATGGCTACACCTTC.

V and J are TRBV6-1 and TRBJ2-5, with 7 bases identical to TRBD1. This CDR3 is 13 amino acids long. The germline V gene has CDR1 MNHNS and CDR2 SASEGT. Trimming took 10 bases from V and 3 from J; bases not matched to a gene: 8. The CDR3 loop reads CATVLDREETQYF. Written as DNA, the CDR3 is TGTGCCACCGTACTTGACAGGGAAGAGACCCAGTACTTC.

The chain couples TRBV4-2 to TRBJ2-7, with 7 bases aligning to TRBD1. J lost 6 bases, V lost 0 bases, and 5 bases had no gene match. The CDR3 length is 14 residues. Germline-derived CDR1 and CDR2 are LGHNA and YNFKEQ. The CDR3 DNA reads TGTGCCAGCAGCCAAGATAGGGCAGGGGGCGAGCAGTACTTC. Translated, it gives CASSQDRAGGEQYF.

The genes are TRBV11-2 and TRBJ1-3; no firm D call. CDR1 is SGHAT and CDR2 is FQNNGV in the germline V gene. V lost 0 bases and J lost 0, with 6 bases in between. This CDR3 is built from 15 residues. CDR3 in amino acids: CASSLDRDSGNTIYF. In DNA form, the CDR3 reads TGTGCCAGCAGCTTAGATAGGGACTCTGGAAACACCATATATTTT.

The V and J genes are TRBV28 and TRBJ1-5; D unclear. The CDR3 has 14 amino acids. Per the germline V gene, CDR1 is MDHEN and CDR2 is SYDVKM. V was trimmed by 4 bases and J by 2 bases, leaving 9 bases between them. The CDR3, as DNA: TGTGCCAGCAGTTCCCCGGCCCGCAATCAGCCCCAGCATTTT. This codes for CASSSPARNQPQHF.

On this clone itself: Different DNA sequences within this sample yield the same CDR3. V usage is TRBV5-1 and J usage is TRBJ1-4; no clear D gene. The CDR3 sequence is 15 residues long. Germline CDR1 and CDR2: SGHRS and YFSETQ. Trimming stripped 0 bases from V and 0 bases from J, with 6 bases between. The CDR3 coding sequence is TGCGCCAGCAGCTTGGCAGGAGCAACTAATGAAAAACTGTTTTTT. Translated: CASSLAGATNEKLFF.

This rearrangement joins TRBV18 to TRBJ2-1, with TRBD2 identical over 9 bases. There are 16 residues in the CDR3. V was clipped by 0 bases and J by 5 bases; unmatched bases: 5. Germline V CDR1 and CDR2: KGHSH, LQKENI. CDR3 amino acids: CASSPPSGGTHNEQFF. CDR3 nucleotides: TGTGCCAGCTCACCACCTAGCGGGGGAACTCACAATGAGCAGTTCTTC.

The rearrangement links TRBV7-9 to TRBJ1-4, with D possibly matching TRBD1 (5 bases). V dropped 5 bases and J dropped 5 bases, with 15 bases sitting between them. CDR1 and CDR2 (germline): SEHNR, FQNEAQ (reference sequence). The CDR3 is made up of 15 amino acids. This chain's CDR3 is CASSHFGTVNEKLFF. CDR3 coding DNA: TGTGCCAGCAGCCATTTTGGGACCGTGAATGAAAAACTGTTTTTT.

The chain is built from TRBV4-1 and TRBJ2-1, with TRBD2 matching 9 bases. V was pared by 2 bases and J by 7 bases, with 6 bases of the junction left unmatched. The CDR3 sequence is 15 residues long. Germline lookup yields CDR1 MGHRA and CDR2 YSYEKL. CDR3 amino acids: CASSQTTREGNEQFF. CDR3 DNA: TGCGCCAGCAGCCAAACTACGCGGGAGGGAAATGAGCAGTTCTTC.

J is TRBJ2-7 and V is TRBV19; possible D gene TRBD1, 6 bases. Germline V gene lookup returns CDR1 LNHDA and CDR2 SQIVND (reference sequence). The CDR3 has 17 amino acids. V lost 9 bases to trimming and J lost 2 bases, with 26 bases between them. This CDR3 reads CASPPPEGDTGPYEQYF. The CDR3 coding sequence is TGTGCCAGCCCCCCTCCTGAGGGGGACACTGGCCCCTACGAGCAGTACTTC.

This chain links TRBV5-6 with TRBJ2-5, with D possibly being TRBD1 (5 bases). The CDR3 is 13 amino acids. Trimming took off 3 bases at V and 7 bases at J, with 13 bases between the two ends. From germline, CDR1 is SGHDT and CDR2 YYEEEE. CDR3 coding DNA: TGTGCCAGCAGCTGGGGCCCCGATCTGACCCAGTACTTC. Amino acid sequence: CASSWGPDLTQYF.

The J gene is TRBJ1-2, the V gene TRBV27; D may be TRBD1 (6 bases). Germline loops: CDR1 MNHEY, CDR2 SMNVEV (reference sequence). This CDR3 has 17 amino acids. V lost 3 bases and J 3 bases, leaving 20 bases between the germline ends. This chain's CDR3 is CASSFFYRGQEDYGYTF. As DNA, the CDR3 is TGTGCCAGCAGTTTTTTTTACCGGGGGCAGGAGGACTATGGCTACACCTTC.

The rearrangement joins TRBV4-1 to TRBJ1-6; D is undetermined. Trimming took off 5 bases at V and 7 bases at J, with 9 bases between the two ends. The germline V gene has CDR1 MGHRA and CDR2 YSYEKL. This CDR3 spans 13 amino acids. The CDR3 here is CASSLRENSPLHF. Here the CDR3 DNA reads TGCGCCAGCAGCTTAAGAGAGAATTCACCCCTCCACTTT.

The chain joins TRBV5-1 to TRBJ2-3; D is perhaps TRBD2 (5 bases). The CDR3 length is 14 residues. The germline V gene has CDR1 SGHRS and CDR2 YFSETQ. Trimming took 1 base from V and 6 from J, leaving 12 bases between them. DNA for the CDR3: TGCGCCAGCAGCTTGTTAGAGGGAGCCGATACGCAGTATTTT. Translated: CASSLLEGADTQYF.

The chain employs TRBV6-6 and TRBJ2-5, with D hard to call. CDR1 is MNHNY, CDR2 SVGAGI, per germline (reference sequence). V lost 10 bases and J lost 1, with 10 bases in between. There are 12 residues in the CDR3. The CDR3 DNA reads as TGTGCCATTGGGTCTGTCCAAGAGACCCAGTACTTC. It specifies CAIGSVQETQYF.

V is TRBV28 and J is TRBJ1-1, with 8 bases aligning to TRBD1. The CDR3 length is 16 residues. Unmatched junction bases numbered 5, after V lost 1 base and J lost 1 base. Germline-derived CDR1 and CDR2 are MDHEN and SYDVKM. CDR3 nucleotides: TGTGCCAGCAGTTTATATTCCGGGACAGGGAACACTGAAGCTTTCTTT. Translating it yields CASSLYSGTGNTEAFF.

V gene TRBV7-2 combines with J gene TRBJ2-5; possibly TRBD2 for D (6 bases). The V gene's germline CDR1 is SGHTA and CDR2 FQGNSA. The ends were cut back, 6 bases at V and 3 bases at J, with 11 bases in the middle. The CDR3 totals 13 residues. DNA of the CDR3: TGTGCCAGCAGTTTTAGCGGCGAAGAGACCCAGTACTTC. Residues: CASSFSGEETQYF.

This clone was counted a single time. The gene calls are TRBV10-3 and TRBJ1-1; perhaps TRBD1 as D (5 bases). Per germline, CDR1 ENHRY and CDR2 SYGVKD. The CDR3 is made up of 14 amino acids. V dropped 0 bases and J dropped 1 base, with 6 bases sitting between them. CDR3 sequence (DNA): TGTGCCATCAGTGAGTCGAGGGGGAACACTGAAGCTTTCTTT. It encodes CAISESRGNTEAFF.